This TCR beta chain was profiled in a study of blood T cell repertoires in COVID-19. Clones were read by immunoSEQ multiplex PCR, and TCRdb kept only the in-frame ones, dropping some. The sample consists of about 120,000 clones, about nine tenths of them appearing once. The V gene end was trimmed by 5 bases and the J gene end by 1 base; junction bases not matched to a gene: 2. The germline CDR1 and CDR2 sequences are SEHNR and FQNEAQ (reference sequence). This CDR3 spans 15 amino acids. This rearrangement joins TRBV7-9 to TRBJ2-3, with 11 bases aligning to TRBD1. Sequenced material: peripheral blood. This receptor was identified in a human donor with active COVID-19. The donor label of this sample is uncertain. Here the CDR3 reads CASSGTGGGTDTQYF. The CDR3 DNA reads TGTGCCAGCAGCGGGACAGGGGGAGGCACAGATACGCAGTATTTT.